The 9 T cell receptor beta chains below come from one sample, sequenced in a study of blood T cell repertoires in COVID-19. TCRdb's copy holds only in-frame clones and misses some; the assay was immunoSEQ multiplex PCR. The table includes about 130,000 clones, about 80% detected once. Sequencing input: PBMCs or T cells enriched from blood (not recorded which). Source of these receptors: a man over 45 who had recovered from COVID-19.

The CDR3 sequence: CASSDREDQPQHF. CDR3 sequence (DNA): TGTGCCAGCAGCGACAGGGAGGATCAGCCCCAGCATTTT. This chain uses TRBV3-1 (or the pseudogene TRBV3-2) with TRBJ1-5; TRBD1 matches 7 bases. The CDR3 loop spans 13 amino acids. From germline, CDR1 is LGHDT and CDR2 YNNKEL (reference sequence). Germline trimming cut 5 bases from V and 5 bases from J; bases unmatched to any gene: 3.

The chain has TRBV3-1 (or the pseudogene TRBV3-2) and TRBJ1-3; 7 nucleotides align to TRBD1. This CDR3 spans 14 amino acids. Germline loops: CDR1 LGHDT, CDR2 YNNKEL (reference sequence). The junction had 2 bases not matched to a gene; V was cut back by 3 bases and J by 3 bases. CDR3 in DNA: TGTGCCAGCAGCCAGACAGGGAGTGGAAACACCATATATTTT. This sequence encodes CASSQTGSGNTIYF.

This clone was counted a single time. The CDR3 region is CATIVPGLETQYF. CDR3 coding DNA: TGTGCCACTATTGTACCAGGGCTGGAGACCCAGTACTTC. The gene calls are TRBV19 and TRBJ2-5; a possible D gene is TRBD1 (5 bases). There are 13 residues in the CDR3. The ends were cut back, 10 bases at V and 5 bases at J, with 17 bases in the middle. Germline values: CDR1 LNHDA, CDR2 SQIVND (reference sequence).

The chain employs TRBV5-4 and TRBJ2-7; 8 nucleotides line up with TRBD2. This CDR3 spans 15 amino acids. V lost 4 bases and J lost 3; bases outside the gene matches: 9. In germline, CDR1 is SGHNT, CDR2 YYREEE (reference sequence). CDR3 nucleotides: TGTGCCAGCAGCCGGGAGGGGGGAAGTATCTACGAGCAGTACTTC. Its translation: CASSREGGSIYEQYF.

The rearrangement joins TRBV28 to TRBJ2-2, with TRBD1 as a possible D gene (7 bases). Trimming took 3 bases from V and 4 from J, leaving 18 bases between them. The CDR3 has 17 residues. The germline gives CDR1 MDHEN, CDR2 SYDVKM. DNA for the CDR3: TGTGCCAGCAGTTTCAGGGCAGGGGGGTCGGGCACCGGGGAGCTGTTTTTT. It translates to CASSFRAGGSGTGELFF.

The rearrangement links TRBV10-2 to TRBJ2-7; 12 bases fit TRBD2. This CDR3 has 14 amino acids. The germline V gene has CDR1 WSHSY and CDR2 SAAADI. Germline trimming cut 6 bases from V and 2 bases from J; bases unmatched to any gene: 2. The CDR3 protein is CASRLAGGPYEQYF. The CDR3 DNA reads as TGCGCCAGCAGGCTAGCGGGGGGGCCCTACGAGCAGTACTTC.

The rearrangement links TRBV6-5 to TRBJ1-2, with D maybe TRBD1 (5 bases). This CDR3 has 14 amino acids. Trimming pared 6 bases from V and 5 bases from J, leaving 16 bases between. From germline, CDR1 is MNHEY and CDR2 SVGAGI. The CDR3 DNA is TGTGCCAGCAGGGACACTACAGCGGGTTATGGCTACACCTTC. It yields the protein CASRDTTAGYGYTF.

J is TRBJ1-1 and V is TRBV9; possibly TRBD1 for D (6 bases). CDR1 and CDR2 from the germline V gene are SGDLS and YYNGEE. Trimming stripped 3 bases from V and 0 bases from J, with 15 bases between. The CDR3 sequence is 16 residues long. The CDR3 region is CASSAQSTGLNTEAFF. CDR3 coding DNA: TGTGCCAGCAGCGCCCAATCGACAGGTCTGAACACTGAAGCTTTCTTT.

The chain joins TRBV5-4 to TRBJ1-6, with 8 bases that match TRBD1. J gave up 8 bases and V 4 bases, and 8 bases lay outside the gene matches. The V gene's germline CDR1 is SGHNT and CDR2 YYREEE (reference sequence). This CDR3 has 15 residues. The CDR3 here is CASSPGDRPDSPLHF. As DNA, the CDR3 is TGTGCCAGCAGCCCCGGGGACAGGCCGGATTCACCCCTCCACTTT.